This TCR beta chain was captured by sequencing in a study of T cell repertoires in cytomegalovirus infection. Overall study context: Indicated by public TCR beta signatures were CMV infection and matching HLA type.

TCRdb independently ran MiXCR on the reads; one entry per CDR3 protein. The table shows under 850,000 distinct CDR3 sequences, with around 35% occurring only once. The germline V and J ends were trimmed by 1 base and 12 bases, with 13 bases remaining between them. Germline V gene sequence: CDR1 SGHDN, CDR2 FVKESK. The CDR3 contains 12 residues. Note on this clonotype: The antigen is not known.

The receptor was isolated from a human donor in good health (CMV status not recorded). Some clones in this sample may be carry-over from other donors' samples. This chain connects TRBV14 to TRBJ2-7; D unresolved. The sequencing here drew on cultured PBMCs, taken from culture after CMV antigen stimulation. The CDR3 sequence: CASSQVRPFLYF. Written as DNA, the CDR3 is TGTGCCAGCAGCCAAGTTAGACCCTTCCTGTACTTC. Together with reference TRBV14 and TRBJ2-7, the CDR3 gives the full variable domain: EAGVTQFPSHSVIEKGQTVTLRCDPISGHDNLYWYRRVMGKEIKFLLHFVKESKQDESGMPNNRFLAERTGGTYSTLKVQPAELEDSGVYFCASSQVRPFLYFGPGTRLTVT.